These 7 T cell receptor beta chains share one sample of origin, sequenced in a study of blood T cell repertoires in COVID-19. Repertoires were generated with immunoSEQ multiplex PCR, while TCRdb's copy carries only in-frame clones and drops some. The top ten hold approximately 2.3% of the sample, which has approximately 200,000 clones, around 85% seen once. The sequencing input was peripheral blood. These receptors came from a man between 65 and 85 years old with active or convalescent COVID-19.

The chain is built from TRBV11-2 and TRBJ2-7, with 7 bases that match TRBD2. The CDR3 length is 15 residues. The germline gives CDR1 SGHAT, CDR2 FQNNGV. J was trimmed by 4 bases and V by 5 bases; bases with no gene match: 11. The CDR3 bases are TGTGCCAGCAGCCTCCCCCAGCGGGGAAGGTACGAGCAGTACTTC. Amino acids: CASSLPQRGRYEQYF.

V usage is TRBV19 and J usage is TRBJ2-1, with a weak D call TRBD2 (6 bases). This CDR3 comprises 15 residues. Germline V gene sequence: CDR1 LNHDA, CDR2 SQIVND (reference sequence). Trimming stripped 1 base from V and 2 bases from J, with 9 bases between. The CDR3 spells CASSIVSGPYNEQFF. CDR3 nucleotides: TGTGCCAGTAGTATAGTTAGCGGTCCCTACAATGAGCAGTTCTTC.

In nucleotides, the CDR3 is TGTGCCAGCAGCTTTTTACCTCAGGATGGCTACACCTTC. Translated, it gives CASSFLPQDGYTF. The gene calls are TRBV3-1 (or the pseudogene TRBV3-2) and TRBJ1-2, with unresolved D. CDR1 LGHDT and CDR2 YNNKEL come from the germline V gene (reference sequence). The V gene lost 5 bases and the J gene lost 6 bases, with 13 bases spanning the gap. The CDR3 sequence is 13 residues long.

The chain combines TRBV27 with TRBJ2-1, with TRBD2 matching over 8 bases. Trimming took 10 bases from V and 4 from J; bases not matched to a gene: 9. CDR1 MNHEY and CDR2 SMNVEV come from the germline V gene (reference sequence). This CDR3 has 14 residues. CDR3 region: CANPSGGEYNEQFF. The CDR3 DNA reads as TGTGCCAACCCAAGCGGGGGAGAGTACAATGAGCAGTTCTTC.

This rearrangement joins TRBV4-1 to TRBJ2-7; 9 nucleotides agree with TRBD2. CDR1 and CDR2 from the germline V gene are MGHRA and YSYEKL. Trimming took 4 bases from V and 7 from J; bases not matched to a gene: 14. The CDR3 is made up of 16 amino acids. Here the CDR3 DNA reads TGCGCCAGCAGCCTTTTGGCCTCTAGCGGGACAAGGGAGCAGTACTTC. It encodes CASSLLASSGTREQYF.

The sample holds one count of this clone. V and J are TRBV3-1 (or the pseudogene TRBV3-2) and TRBJ2-1, with D perhaps matching TRBD2 (6 bases). Per germline, CDR1 LGHDT and CDR2 YNNKEL (reference sequence). CDR3 size: 15 residues. Trimming pared 5 bases from V and 5 bases from J, leaving 16 bases between. CDR3 bases: TGTGCCAGCAGCACCCGACAGACTAGTGACAATGAGCAGTTCTTC. Translated, it gives CASSTRQTSDNEQFF.

This chain connects TRBV20-1 to TRBJ1-2; no clear D gene. This CDR3 has 11 amino acids. Germline V gene sequence: CDR1 DFQATT, CDR2 SNEGSKA (reference sequence). The V gene lost 3 bases and the J gene lost 3 bases, with 5 bases spanning the gap. Here the CDR3 reads CSARSDYGYTF. The CDR3, as DNA: TGCAGTGCTAGGTCAGACTATGGCTACACCTTC.